One sample yielded the 6 T cell receptor beta chains listed below, sequenced in a study of OX40 agonist ivuxolimab in advanced cancers. Assay used: immunoSEQ multiplex PCR; TCRdb lists only in-frame clones, some missing. Counted here are fewer than 45,000 clones, about 83% occurring once; the ten biggest clones make up about 1.7%. The starting material was CD4+ or CD8+ T cells sorted from blood, obtained in a trial of the OX40 agonist ivuxolimab. The source of these receptors is an adult with an advanced solid tumor such as melanoma, head and neck, liver or kidney cancer.

The rearrangement links TRBV19 to TRBJ1-2, with 8 nucleotides matching TRBD1. The CDR3 runs 13 residues. Germline values: CDR1 LNHDA, CDR2 SQIVND (reference sequence). V shed 6 bases, J shed 4 bases, and the junction held 4 bases outside the gene matches. The CDR3 sequence is CASSPTGGYGYTF. In nucleotides, the CDR3 is TGTGCCAGTAGCCCTACAGGGGGCTATGGCTACACCTTC.

This clone came up once. This sequence joins TRBV10-3 and TRBJ2-7; a weak D match, TRBD2 (5 bases). Trimming took 4 bases from V and 1 from J, leaving 11 bases between them. This CDR3 has 14 amino acids. Germline CDR1 reads ENHRY; CDR2 reads SYGVKD. The CDR3 nucleotides are TGTGCCATCAGTGTGGACTCCTCTTCCTACGAGCAGTACTTC. It is translated as CAISVDSSSYEQYF.

The CDR3: CASSVGGIAETQYF. CDR3 sequence (DNA): TGTGCCAGCAGTGTTGGCGGGATAGCGGAGACCCAGTACTTC. This rearrangement joins TRBV9 to TRBJ2-5; TRBD2 is a possible D gene (6 bases). The germline V gene encodes CDR1 SGDLS and CDR2 YYNGEE. The CDR3 loop spans 14 amino acids. Trimming pared 5 bases from V and 5 bases from J, leaving 16 bases between.

The rearrangement joins TRBV29-1 to TRBJ2-4, with a tentative D call TRBD1 (6 bases). The CDR3 sequence is 15 residues long. The germline CDR1 and CDR2 sequences are SQVTM and ANQGSEA. Deletions cut 1 base from V and 8 bases from J, with 18 bases between. The CDR3 here is CSVEVGVGGRDIQYF. In DNA form, the CDR3 reads TGCAGCGTTGAAGTGGGGGTAGGGGGACGGGACATTCAGTACTTC.

The chain uses TRBV7-2 and TRBJ1-1; 7 positions match TRBD1. The CDR3 extends over 15 amino acids. Trimming took 8 bases from V and 0 from J; bases not matched to a gene: 9. Germline assignment: CDR1 SGHTA and CDR2 FQGNSA. CDR3 sequence reads: CASFSTTGMNTEAFF. CDR3 DNA sequence: TGTGCCAGCTTTTCGACGACAGGGATGAACACTGAAGCTTTCTTT. Variable domain in full (rest from reference TRBV7-2 and TRBJ1-1): GAGVSQSPSNKVTEKGKDVELRCDPISGHTALYWYRQSLGQGLEFLIYFQGNSAPDKSGLPSDRFSAERTGGSVSTLTIQRTQQEDSAVYLCASFSTTGMNTEAFFGQGTRLTVV.

The chain recombines TRBV6-6 with TRBJ1-5; 9 bases align to TRBD1. CDR3 size: 15 residues. Germline V lookup: CDR1 MNHNY, CDR2 SVGAGI (reference sequence). The J segment lost 1 base and the V segment lost 4 bases, leaving 2 bases of the junction unmatched. CDR3 coding DNA: TGTGCCAGCAGTTCGACAGGGGGGAGCAATCAGCCCCAGCATTTT. Its translation: CASSSTGGSNQPQHF.